This TCR beta chain appears in the sequencing data of a study of shared T cell receptors in the human thymus. Measured with immunoSEQ multiplex PCR; TCRdb has only the in-frame clones, and not every one. The profile shows about 660,000 clones, around 87% of them singletons. Per germline, CDR1 KGHSH and CDR2 LQKENI. This CDR3 is 12 amino acids long. The V gene lost 6 bases and the J gene lost 5 bases, with 11 bases spanning the gap. These data also featured in a second study, about human thymus T cells. That paper states: Resections removed during corrective heart surgery provided the thymus tissue used. Both thymic and peripheral blood repertoires showed apparently biased V and J usage.

The sequencing input was thymocytes. The sequence came from a boy in the first two years of life with a congenital heart defect. The chain employs TRBV18 and TRBJ2-7; possibly TRBD1 for D (6 bases). The CDR3 here is CASSARGNEQYF. CDR3 DNA sequence: TGTGCCAGCTCCGCGAGGGGGAACGAGCAGTACTTC.